Each of the 11 T cell receptor beta chains below was sequenced from the same sample in a study of control samples from healthy donors and cancer patients. Generated by immunoSEQ multiplex PCR, the TCRdb table keeps only in-frame clones and is missing some. Altogether some 120,000 clones are present, around 89% being singletons, with the ten largest covering approximately 1%. The sample consisted of PBMCs. The source of these receptors is a woman aged 50 to 60 with colorectal cancer.

On this clone itself: A junction end diverges from the germline sequence, so it may reflect a read error. The rearrangement links TRBV28 to TRBJ1-2; no firm D call. CDR3 length: 15 amino acids. CDR1 is MDHEN and CDR2 is SYDVKM in the germline V gene. CDR3 coding DNA: TGTGCCAGCAGCTTATCTATGTCCCGAGTGGGTGGCTACACCTTC. Protein: CASSLSMSRVGGYTF.

V is TRBV2 and J is TRBJ2-7; 8 positions agree with TRBD1. V lost 8 bases to trimming and J lost 1 base; unmatched junction nucleotides: 10. Per germline, CDR1 SNHLY and CDR2 FYNNEI. This CDR3 has 15 residues. As DNA, the CDR3 is TGTGCCAGCCTACGATCCGGGACAGGATCCTACGAGCAGTACTTC. Translating it yields CASLRSGTGSYEQYF. The variable domain in full, with the rest retrieved from reference TRBV2 and TRBJ2-7, is EPEVTQTPSHQVTQMGQEVILRCVPISNHLYFYWYRQILGQKVEFLVSFYNNEISEKSEIFDDQFSVERPDGSNFTLKIRSTKLEDSAMYFCASLRSGTGSYEQYFGPGTRLTVT.

J is TRBJ2-7 and V is TRBV28; D ambiguous. Between the trimmed V and J ends, which lost 3 bases and 2 bases, there was a span of 11 bases. This CDR3 is 14 amino acids long. CDR1 MDHEN and CDR2 SYDVKM come from the germline V gene. This chain's CDR3 is CASSLIGSPYEQYF. Here the CDR3 DNA reads TGTGCCAGCAGTTTGATCGGCTCCCCCTACGAGCAGTACTTC.

This clone appeared a single time. The chain carries TRBV2 and TRBJ1-4; 11 bases match TRBD1. In germline, CDR1 is SNHLY, CDR2 FYNNEI. This CDR3 contains 13 residues. The trim removed 8 bases at V and 8 bases at J, leaving 4 bases unmatched. The CDR3, as DNA: TGTGCCAGCGGGACAGGGGGTGGCGAAAAACTGTTTTTT. It encodes CASGTGGGEKLFF. The full variable domain, its missing parts supplied by reference TRBV2 and TRBJ1-4, is EPEVTQTPSHQVTQMGQEVILRCVPISNHLYFYWYRQILGQKVEFLVSFYNNEISEKSEIFDDQFSVERPDGSNFTLKIRSTKLEDSAMYFCASGTGGGEKLFFGSGTQLSVL.

The chain couples TRBV27 to TRBJ2-7, with D maybe TRBD1 (6 bases). There are 15 residues in the CDR3. V was pared by 0 bases and J by 4 bases, with 13 bases between. The germline gives CDR1 MNHEY, CDR2 SMNVEV (reference sequence). The CDR3 loop is CASSLSPGHYYEQYF. The CDR3 bases are TGTGCCAGCAGTTTATCTCCGGGACACTATTACGAGCAGTACTTC.

This clone was counted between two and nine times. The chain recombines TRBV11-2 with TRBJ2-1; tentative D call: TRBD2 (6 bases). Looked up from germline, CDR1 is SGHAT and CDR2 is FQNNGV. The CDR3 runs to 18 residues. Trimming shortened V by 5 bases and J by 7 bases, and 27 bases separated the two germline ends. CDR3 protein: CASSPRRFGRRLGNEQFF. In DNA form, the CDR3 reads TGTGCCAGCAGCCCTCGTCGTTTCGGGAGAAGATTAGGGAATGAGCAGTTCTTC.

The chain has TRBV27 and TRBJ2-2, with TRBD1 as a possible D gene (5 bases). Looked up from germline, CDR1 is MNHEY and CDR2 is SMNVEV (reference sequence). V was shortened by 4 bases and J by 2 bases, with 14 bases between the two germline ends. CDR3 length equals 16 residues. CDR3 sequence: CASSSIPRVNTGELFF. The CDR3, as DNA: TGTGCCAGCAGTTCGATACCCAGGGTAAACACCGGGGAGCTGTTTTTT.

This clone was recorded only once. This sequence joins TRBV18 and TRBJ2-3; no reliable D call. Germline values: CDR1 KGHSH, CDR2 LQKENI. The CDR3 is 14 residues long. Trimming pared 0 bases from V and 6 bases from J, leaving 10 bases between. CDR3 amino acids: CASSPPLSSDTQYF. In nucleotides, the CDR3 is TGTGCCAGCTCACCACCGCTTTCATCCGATACGCAGTATTTT.

J is TRBJ1-1 and V is TRBV19; D is perhaps TRBD1 (5 bases). The germline CDR1 and CDR2 sequences are LNHDA and SQIVND (reference sequence). The CDR3 spans 15 residues. Between the trimmed V and J ends, which lost 5 bases and 3 bases, there was a span of 16 bases. The CDR3 bases are TGTGCCAGTAGTGGCCCGCGGGGCACGGACACTGAAGCTTTCTTT. Its protein is CASSGPRGTDTEAFF.

This sequence joins TRBV28 and TRBJ1-2, with 8 bases identical to TRBD1. V lost 1 base, J lost 1 base, and 5 bases stayed unmatched. CDR1 MDHEN and CDR2 SYDVKM come from the germline V gene. CDR3 length equals 16 residues. CDR3 sequence (DNA): TGTGCCAGCAGTTTATACGGACAGGGAGATAACTATGGCTACACCTTC. This encodes CASSLYGQGDNYGYTF.

About this clone itself: This same CDR3 is encoded by further DNA sequences in the sample. This rearrangement joins TRBV7-9 to TRBJ1-5; no clear D gene. Trimming took off 0 bases at V and 4 bases at J, with 7 bases between the two ends. Looked up from germline, CDR1 is SEHNR and CDR2 is FQNEAQ (reference sequence). CDR3 length: 14 residues. The CDR3 nucleotides are TGTGCCAGCAGCTTAGCGGGAGGGAATCAGCCCCAGCATTTT. Amino acid sequence: CASSLAGGNQPQHF.